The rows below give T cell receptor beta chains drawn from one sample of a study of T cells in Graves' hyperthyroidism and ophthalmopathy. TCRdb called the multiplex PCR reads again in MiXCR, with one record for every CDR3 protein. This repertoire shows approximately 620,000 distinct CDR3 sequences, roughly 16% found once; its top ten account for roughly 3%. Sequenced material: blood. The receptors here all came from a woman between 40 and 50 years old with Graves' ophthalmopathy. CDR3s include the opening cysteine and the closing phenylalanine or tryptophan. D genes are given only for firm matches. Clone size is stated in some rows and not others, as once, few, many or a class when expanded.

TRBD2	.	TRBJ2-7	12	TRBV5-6	CASMRGGNEQYF	TGTGCCAGCATGAGGGGAGGGAACGAGCAGTACTTC
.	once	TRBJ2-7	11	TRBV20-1	CSAATSREQYF	TGCAGTGCTGCGACTAGTCGGGAGCAGTACTTC
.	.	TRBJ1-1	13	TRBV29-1	CSGTAVRNTEAFF	TGCAGCGGTACGGCCGTGAGGAACACTGAAGCTTTCTTT
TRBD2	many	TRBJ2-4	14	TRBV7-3	CASSPTSGSDIQYF	TGTGCCAGCAGCCCGACTAGCGGGAGTGACATTCAGTACTTC
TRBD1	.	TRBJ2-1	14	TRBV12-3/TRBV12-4	CASSLGDRLNEQFF	TGTGCCAGCAGTTTAGGGGACAGACTCAATGAGCAGTTCTTC
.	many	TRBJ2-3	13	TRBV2	CASSAIQTDTQYF	TGTGCCAGCTCAGCGATTCAAACAGATACGCAGTATTTT
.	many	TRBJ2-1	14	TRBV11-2	CASNIAGSWNEQFF	TGTGCCAGCAACATAGCAGGATCTTGGAATGAGCAGTTCTTC
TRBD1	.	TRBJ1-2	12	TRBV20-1	CSADREDYGYTF	TGCAGTGCTGACAGGGAAGACTATGGCTACACCTTC
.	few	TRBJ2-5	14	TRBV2	CASSPSQPGGTQYF	TGTGCCAGCAGTCCCTCTCAACCGGGTGGGACCCAGTACTTC
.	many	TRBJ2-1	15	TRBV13	CASSAAGKTYNEQFF	TGTGCCAGCAGCGCCGCCGGAAAAACGTACAATGAGCAGTTCTTC
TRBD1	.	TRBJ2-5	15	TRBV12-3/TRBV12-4	CASSLPGQVQETQYF	TGTGCCAGCAGTCTTCCCGGACAGGTTCAAGAGACCCAGTACTTC
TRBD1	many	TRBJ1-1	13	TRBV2	CASSGDRGGEAFF	TGTGCCAGCAGTGGGGACAGGGGAGGTGAAGCTTTCTTT
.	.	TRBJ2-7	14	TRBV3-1	CASSPRDLNYEQYF	TGTGCCAGCAGCCCCCGGGACCTAAACTACGAGCAGTACTTC
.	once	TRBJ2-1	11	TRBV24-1	CAAGTYNEQFF	TGTGCCGCAGGAACCTACAATGAGCAGTTCTTC
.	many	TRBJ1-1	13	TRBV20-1	CSASPPPTTEAFF	TGCAGTGCCAGCCCCCCCCCCACTACTGAAGCTTTCTTT
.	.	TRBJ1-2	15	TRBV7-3	CASSLWGGGNYGYTF	TGTGCCAGCAGCTTATGGGGGGGGGGTAACTATGGCTACACCTTC
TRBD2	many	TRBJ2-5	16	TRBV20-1	CSGGGGSGTNQETQYF	TGCAGTGGAGGGGGTGGTAGCGGGACTAATCAAGAGACCCAGTACTTC
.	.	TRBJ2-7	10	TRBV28	CASSGTRQYF	TGTGCCAGCAGTGGGACGCGGCAGTACTTC
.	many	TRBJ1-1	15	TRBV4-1	CASSRRALGWTEAFF	TGCGCCAGCAGCAGGCGAGCTCTGGGATGGACTGAAGCTTTCTTT
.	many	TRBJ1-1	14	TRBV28	CASSPPPVGSEAFF	TGTGCCAGCAGTCCGCCCCCCGTGGGTTCGGAAGCTTTCTTT
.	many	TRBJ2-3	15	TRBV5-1	CASSLPGTDTDTQYF	TGCGCCAGCAGCTTGCCCGGGACTGACACAGATACGCAGTATTTT
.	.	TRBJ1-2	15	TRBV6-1	CASSPGDTSFYGCTF	TGTGCCAGCAGTCCAGGGGACACTTCCTTCTATGGCTGCACCTTC
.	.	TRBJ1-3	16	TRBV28	CASITLRRGTGNTIYF	TGTGCCAGCATTACCTTACGCAGGGGAACTGGAAACACCATATATTTT
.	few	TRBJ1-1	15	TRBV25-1	CASNPDGEMNTEAFF	TGTGCCAGCAATCCAGACGGAGAAATGAACACTGAAGCTTTCTTT
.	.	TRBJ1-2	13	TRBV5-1	CASSLAATYGYTF	TGCGCCAGCAGCTTGGCCGCTACCTATGGCTACACCTTC
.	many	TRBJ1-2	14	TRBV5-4	CASSWGGAGYGYTF	TGTGCCAGCAGCTGGGGGGGGGCTGGCTATGGCTACACCTTC
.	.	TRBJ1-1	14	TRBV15	CATSGRQGITEAFF	TGTGCCACCAGCGGCCGTCAGGGTATCACTGAAGCTTTCTTT
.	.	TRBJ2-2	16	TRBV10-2	CASSAGNGPLGGELFF	TGCGCCAGCAGTGCCGGGAACGGGCCCCTGGGCGGGGAGCTGTTTTTT
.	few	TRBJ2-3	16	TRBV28	CASSGIQGTSTDTQYF	TGTGCCAGCAGTGGGATACAGGGGACTAGCACAGATACGCAGTATTTT
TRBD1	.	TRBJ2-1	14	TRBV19	CASSMSRGYGEQFF	TGTGCCAGTAGTATGAGCAGGGGGTACGGTGAGCAGTTCTTC
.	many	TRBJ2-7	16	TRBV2	CASSEASAGNSYEQYF	TGTGCCAGCAGTGAAGCGTCGGCAGGGAACTCCTACGAGCAGTACTTC
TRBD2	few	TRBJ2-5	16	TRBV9	CASSVVGRGVEETQYF	TGTGCCAGCAGCGTAGTAGGTCGGGGGGTGGAAGAGACCCAGTACTTC
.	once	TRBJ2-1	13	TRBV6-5	CASSYSFRTEQFF	TGTGCCAGCAGTTACTCGTTCCGTACTGAGCAGTTCTTC
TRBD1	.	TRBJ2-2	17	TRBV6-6	CASSYSVGQGVTGELFF	TGTGCCAGCAGTTACTCTGTAGGACAGGGGGTCACCGGGGAGCTGTTTTTT
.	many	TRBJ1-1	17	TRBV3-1	CASTRGGVFSQNTEAFF	TGTGCCAGCACCAGAGGAGGGGTGTTTTCCCAGAACACTGAAGCTTTCTTT
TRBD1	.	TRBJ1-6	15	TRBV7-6	CASSLRTGEGSPLHF	TGTGCCAGCAGCCTAAGAACAGGGGAAGGATCACCCCTCCACTTT
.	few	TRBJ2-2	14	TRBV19	CASMPQRYTGELFF	TGTGCCAGTATGCCTCAGAGATACACCGGGGAGCTGTTTTTT
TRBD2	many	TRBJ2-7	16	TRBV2	CASSGPAGLAGNEQYF	TGTGCCAGCAGCGGACCCGCAGGACTAGCGGGCAACGAGCAGTACTTC
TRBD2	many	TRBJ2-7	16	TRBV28	CASSLAIAGGSYEQYF	TGTGCCAGCAGTTTAGCTATAGCGGGAGGTTCCTACGAGCAGTACTTC
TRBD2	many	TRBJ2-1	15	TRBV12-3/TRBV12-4	CASSLRLAGYNEQFF	TGTGCCAGCTCCCTAAGGCTAGCGGGGTACAATGAGCAGTTCTTC
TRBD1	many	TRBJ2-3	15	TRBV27	CASSPRTGGTDTQYF	TGTGCCAGCAGTCCGAGGACAGGGGGAACAGATACGCAGTATTTT
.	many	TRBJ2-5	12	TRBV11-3	CASSGDWETQYF	TGTGCCAGCAGTGGGGATTGGGAGACCCAGTACTTC
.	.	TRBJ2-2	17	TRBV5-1	CASSLRAGATNTGELFF	TGCGCCAGCAGCCTCCGTGCCGGGGCGACGAACACCGGGGAGCTGTTTTTT
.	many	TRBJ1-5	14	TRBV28	CASGDPFSNQPQHF	TGTGCCAGCGGCGACCCGTTTAGCAATCAGCCCCAGCATTTT
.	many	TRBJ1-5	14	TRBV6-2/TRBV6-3	CASSYSSVNQPQHF	TGTGCCAGCAGTTACTCGAGTGTCAATCAGCCCCAGCATTTT
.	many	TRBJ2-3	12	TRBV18	CASSPSSDTQYF	TGTGCCAGCTCACCCTCATCAGATACGCAGTATTTT
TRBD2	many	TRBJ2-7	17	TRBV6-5	CASSYGTSSGSSYEQYF	TGTGCCAGCAGTTACGGCACCTCTAGCGGGAGCTCCTACGAGCAGTACTTC
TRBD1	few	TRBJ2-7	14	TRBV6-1	CASSLTGDSYEQYF	TGTGCCAGCAGCCTTACAGGGGACTCCTACGAGCAGTACTTC
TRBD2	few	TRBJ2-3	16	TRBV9	CASSVGSGGSTDTQYF	TGTGCCAGCAGCGTTGGTAGCGGGGGCTCCACAGATACGCAGTATTTT
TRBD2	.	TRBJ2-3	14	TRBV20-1	CSAIGGAGTDTQYF	TGCAGTGCTATCGGGGGGGCAGGCACAGATACGCAGTATTTT
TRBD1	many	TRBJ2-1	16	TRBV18	CASSPGKGGDLNEQFF	TGTGCCAGCTCACCGGGAAAAGGGGGCGACCTCAATGAGCAGTTCTTC
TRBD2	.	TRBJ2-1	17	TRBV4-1	CASSQDMLGLVRYEQFF	TGCGCCAGCAGCCAAGATATGCTGGGACTAGTTCGGTACGAGCAGTTCTTC
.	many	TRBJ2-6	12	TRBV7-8	CASSLGANVLTF	TGTGCCAGCAGCCTCGGGGCCAACGTCCTGACTTTC
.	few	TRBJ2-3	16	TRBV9	CASSVAGGSSTDTQYF	TGTGCCAGCAGCGTAGCGGGGGGCAGTAGCACAGATACGCAGTATTTT